These T cell receptor beta chains were read from a single sample in a study of blood T cell repertoires in COVID-19. Some clones are missing from TCRdb's copy, which holds only in-frame ones; the method was immunoSEQ multiplex PCR. The sample has fewer than 150,000 clones; 88% are singletons. The sequenced sample consisted of peripheral blood. The receptors were gathered from a man aged 45-65 years with active or convalescent COVID-19. The CDR3 runs from the conserved cysteine through the conserved F or W. D genes are given only for firm matches. A clone size is listed for some rows: how often the clone was seen (once, few, many), or a class if it is expanded.

v_gene	d_gene	abundance	j_gene	CDR3aa	CDR3nt
TRBV28	TRBD1	NA	TRBJ2-7	CASSLRTGTGDYEQYF	TGTGCCAGCAGTTTGCGAACCGGGACAGGGGACTACGAGCAGTACTTC
TRBV28	NA	NA	TRBJ1-4	CASSFGDRMNEKLFF	TGTGCCAGCAGTTTTGGAGACAGGATGAATGAAAAACTGTTTTTT
TRBV3-1/TRBV3-2	NA	NA	TRBJ1-2	CASSHRELGGYTF	TGTGCCAGCAGTCACAGGGAGCTGGGCGGCTACACCTTC
TRBV19	NA	NA	TRBJ2-1	CASTRTLGDYNEQFF	TGTGCCAGTACCAGGACCCTAGGGGACTACAATGAGCAGTTCTTC
TRBV7-8	NA	NA	TRBJ2-7	CASSADLLSYEQYF	TGTGCCAGCAGCGCAGACTTGTTGTCCTACGAGCAGTACTTC
TRBV3-1/TRBV3-2	TRBD1	NA	TRBJ1-6	CASGGQGRSPLHF	TGTGCCAGCGGAGGACAGGGGCGTTCACCCCTCCACTTT
TRBV25-1	NA	NA	TRBJ1-5	CASSVGEWNQPQHF	TGTGCCAGCAGTGTCGGGGAATGGAACCAGCCCCAGCATTTT
TRBV7-3	TRBD2	NA	TRBJ2-7	CASSPRRGDEQYF	TGTGCCAGCAGCCCCCGACGGGGGGACGAGCAGTACTTC
TRBV29-1	NA	NA	TRBJ2-7	CSVEVLLPGDEQYF	TGCAGCGTTGAAGTCCTCTTACCAGGGGACGAGCAGTACTTC
TRBV3-1/TRBV3-2	TRBD1	once	TRBJ2-7	CASSQEAWGTAYEQYF	TGTGCCAGCAGCCAAGAGGCGTGGGGGACAGCCTACGAGCAGTACTTC
TRBV5-4	TRBD1	NA	TRBJ2-7	CASSPGGGQGFDEQYF	TGTGCCAGCAGCCCTGGGGGGGGACAGGGGTTCGACGAGCAGTACTTC
TRBV3-1/TRBV3-2	NA	once	TRBJ1-6	CASVAGRDSPLHF	TGTGCCAGCGTTGCAGGGAGGGATTCACCCCTCCACTTT